This TCR beta chain appears in the sequencing data of a study of T-cell memory formation after mild COVID-19. Overall study findings and caveats: Balance between CD4 and CD8 was seen in clones contracting day 15 to 85, and a CD4+ lean was seen in later expanders. For contracting clones, CD4+ ones sat mainly in CM and EM, CD8+ in EMRA.

TCRdb recomputed calls from the 5' RACE reads with MiXCR, one row per CDR3 protein. Seen here are fewer than 700,000 distinct CDR3 sequences, about a fifth observed once, and the top ten hold under 8.5%. Ten or more counts support this clonotype. What it binds is unknown. The source of this sequence is an adult woman who had mild COVID-19 (a few samples of this study predate the infection). Cell type and time point are not known. Sequenced input: PBMCs or a T cell subset sorted from them (not recorded which).

CDR3 residues: CASSWNNRGQETQYF. The CDR3 coding sequence is TGCGCCAGCAGCTGGAACAACAGGGGTCAAGAGACCCAGTACTTC. This chain connects TRBV5-1 to TRBJ2-5; TRBD1 matches at 7 bases. Losses at the gene ends were 3 bases for V and 2 bases for J; bases not matched to a gene: 7. Per germline, CDR1 SGHRS and CDR2 YFSETQ. This CDR3 is 15 amino acids long. Full variable domain (missing parts from reference TRBV5-1 and TRBJ2-5): KAGVTQTPRYLIKTRGQQVTLSCSPISGHRSVSWYQQTPGQGLQFLFEYFSETQRNKGNFPGRFSGRQFSNSRSEMNVSTLELGDSALYLCASSWNNRGQETQYFGPGTRLLVL.